This passage covers 11 T cell receptor beta chains from one sample sequenced in a study of cytomegalovirus exposure and HLA in healthy donors. PCR amplification relied on 60 Vbeta primers (plus 13 Jbeta primers). TCRdb keeps only in-frame clones here, not all; method: immunoSEQ multiplex PCR. The sample contains tens of thousands of clones, approximately 80% of which appear only once. Sequencing used PBMCs. All receptors come from a man aged 30 to 39 in good health and CMV-seronegative.

CDR3 sequence (DNA): TGTGCCAGCAGTTCAGGGGCGCCCCCTTCCTACGAGCAGTACTTC. Translating gives CASSSGAPPSYEQYF. V usage is TRBV28 and J usage is TRBJ2-7, with TRBD1 as a possible D gene (6 bases). This CDR3 is built from 15 residues. The ends were cut back, 4 bases at V and 1 base at J, with 14 bases in the middle. Germline values: CDR1 MDHEN, CDR2 SYDVKM. Supplemented by reference TRBV28 and TRBJ2-7, the full variable domain reads DVKVTQSSRYLVKRTGEKVFLECVQDMDHENMFWYRQDPGLGLRLIYFSYDVKMKEKGDIPEGYSVSREKKERFSLILESASTNQTSMYLCASSSGAPPSYEQYFGPGTRLTVT.

This chain uses TRBV2 with TRBJ2-3, with 12 bases fitting TRBD2. V was pared by 4 bases and J by 6 bases, with 2 bases of the junction left unmatched. The CDR3 loop spans 14 amino acids. Germline V lookup: CDR1 SNHLY, CDR2 FYNNEI. This CDR3 is CASSGTSGGDTQYF. Here the CDR3 DNA reads TGTGCCAGCAGTGGCACTAGCGGGGGGGATACGCAGTATTTT.

The gene calls are TRBV5-5 and TRBJ2-5; 8 bases match TRBD1. The CDR3 is 14 amino acids. CDR1 is SGHKS and CDR2 is YYEKEE in the germline V gene (reference sequence). J was trimmed by 4 bases and V by 3 bases; bases with no gene match: 5. The CDR3 region has the DNA TGTGCCAGCAGCTCTTGGACAGGGTTAGAGACCCAGTACTTC. This translates into CASSSWTGLETQYF.

The V call is TRBV7-2, the J call TRBJ2-5, with 8 bases matching TRBD1. Germline trimming cut 5 bases from V and 5 bases from J; bases unmatched to any gene: 10. CDR3 size: 15 residues. Per the germline V gene, CDR1 is SGHTA and CDR2 is FQGNSA. For the CDR3, the DNA is TGTGCCAGCAGCCCGGTTCAGGGGGCAGGGGAGACCCAGTACTTC. As protein: CASSPVQGAGETQYF.

This chain uses TRBV25-1 with TRBJ2-1, with 11 bases that match TRBD2. V lost 6 bases, J lost 5 bases, and 3 bases stayed unmatched. The CDR3 loop spans 14 amino acids. The germline V gene encodes CDR1 MGHDK and CDR2 SYGVNS. The CDR3 reads CASSLGLADNEQFF. As DNA, the CDR3 is TGTGCCAGCAGCCTGGGACTAGCGGACAATGAGCAGTTCTTC.

This clone was detected only once. This rearrangement joins TRBV30 to TRBJ1-2; TRBD1 is a possible D gene (6 bases). CDR1 and CDR2 (germline): GTSNPN, SVGIG (reference sequence). CDR3 length equals 14 residues. Trimming took 4 bases from V and 1 from J, leaving 13 bases between them. Here the CDR3 DNA reads TGTGCCTGGAACCCGGACAGAGATAACTATGGCTACACCTTC. Its translation is CAWNPDRDNYGYTF.

CDR3 region: CASRTKRVPYEQYF. The CDR3 DNA reads as TGTGCCAGCAGGACTAAGCGGGTTCCCTACGAGCAGTACTTC. The genes are TRBV21-1 and TRBJ2-7; the D call of TRBD2 is as the table states it, not checked on the DNA. TRBV21-1 counts as a pseudogene. This CDR3 comprises 14 residues.

This rearrangement joins TRBV12-5 to TRBJ2-3, with 7 bases fitting TRBD2. Germline V lookup: CDR1 LGHNT, CDR2 FRNRAP. The trim removed 3 bases at V and 3 bases at J, leaving 0 bases unmatched. CDR3 size: 13 residues. CDR3 amino acids: CASGFGGTDTQYF. CDR3 in DNA: TGTGCTAGTGGTTTCGGGGGGACAGATACGCAGTATTTT.

This rearrangement joins TRBV2 to TRBJ1-1; D ambiguous. V was trimmed by 2 bases and J by 3 bases, leaving 13 bases between them. This CDR3 is 15 amino acids long. Germline CDR1 SNHLY, CDR2 FYNNEI. CDR3 in amino acids: CASSESAPSDTEAFF. The CDR3 region has the DNA TGTGCCAGCAGTGAATCTGCCCCGAGTGACACTGAAGCTTTCTTT. Based on the CDR3 plus reference TRBV2 and TRBJ1-1, the full variable domain is EPEVTQTPSHQVTQMGQEVILRCVPISNHLYFYWYRQILGQKVEFLVSFYNNEISEKSEIFDDQFSVERPDGSNFTLKIRSTKLEDSAMYFCASSESAPSDTEAFFGQGTRLTVV.

The CDR3 bases are TGTGCCAGCAGTCCACCCCAACAGGGTAAAGCTTTCTTT. The encoded protein is CASSPPQQGKAFF. The rearrangement joins TRBV6-5 to TRBJ1-1, with D possibly being TRBD1 (6 bases). V lost 5 bases and J lost 9, with 16 bases in between. This CDR3 is 13 amino acids long. The germline V gene has CDR1 MNHEY and CDR2 SVGAGI.

J is TRBJ2-1 and V is TRBV18, with D possibly matching TRBD2 (6 bases). The germline gives CDR1 KGHSH, CDR2 LQKENI. CDR3 length: 14 residues. V was cut by 3 bases and J by 7 bases, with 13 bases left in between. CDR3 residues: CASSPGLEGNEQFF. The CDR3 DNA reads as TGTGCCAGCTCACCGGGTTTGGAGGGTAATGAGCAGTTCTTC.